This TCR beta chain is from a study of radiation and T cells in renal cell carcinoma. The table came from immunoSEQ multiplex PCR; TCRdb's copy has only in-frame clones and leaves some out. The data show some 64,000 clones, 70% to 80% seen once. Time point noted: blood 4 weeks post-SBRT, at nephrectomy. The treatment: 15 Gy SBRT to primary tumor, nephrectomy 4 weeks later. Germline CDR1 reads ENHRY; CDR2 reads SYGVKD. V gave up 7 bases and J gave up 5 bases, with 12 bases separating them. This CDR3 contains 14 residues. The chain combines TRBV10-3 with TRBJ1-6; D perhaps matches TRBD1 (6 bases). Here the sequenced sample was blood, taken from a patient whose treatment included radiotherapy and nephrectomy. This receptor was identified in a man in his fifties or sixties with renal cell carcinoma. The CDR3 DNA reads TGTGCCATCAATAAAGGGGGTGATAATTCACCCCTCCACTTT. It encodes CAINKGGDNSPLHF.